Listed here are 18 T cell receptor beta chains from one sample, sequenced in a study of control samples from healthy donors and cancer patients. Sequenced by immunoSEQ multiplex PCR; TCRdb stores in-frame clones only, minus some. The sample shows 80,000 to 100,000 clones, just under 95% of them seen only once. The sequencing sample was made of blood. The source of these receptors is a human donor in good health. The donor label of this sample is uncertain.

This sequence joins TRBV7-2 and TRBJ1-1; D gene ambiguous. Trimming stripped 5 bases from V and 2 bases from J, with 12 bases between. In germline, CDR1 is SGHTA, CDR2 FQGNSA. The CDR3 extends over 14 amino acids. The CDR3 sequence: CASSRRTGNTEAFF. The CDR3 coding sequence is TGTGCCAGCAGCCGCCGGACGGGAAACACTGAAGCTTTCTTT.

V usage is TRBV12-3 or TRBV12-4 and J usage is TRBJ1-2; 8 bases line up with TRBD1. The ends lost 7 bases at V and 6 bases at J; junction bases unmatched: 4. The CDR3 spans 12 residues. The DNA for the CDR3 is TGTGCCAGCAATAGACAGGGGCATGGCTACACCTTC. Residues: CASNRQGHGYTF.

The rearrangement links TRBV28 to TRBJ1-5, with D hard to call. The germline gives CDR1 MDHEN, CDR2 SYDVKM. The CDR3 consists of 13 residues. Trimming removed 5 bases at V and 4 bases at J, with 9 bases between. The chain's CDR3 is CASSGRRNQPQHF. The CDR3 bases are TGTGCCAGCAGTGGCAGGAGAAATCAGCCCCAGCATTTT. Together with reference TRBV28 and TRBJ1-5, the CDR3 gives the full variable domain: DVKVTQSSRYLVKRTGEKVFLECVQDMDHENMFWYRQDPGLGLRLIYFSYDVKMKEKGDIPEGYSVSREKKERFSLILESASTNQTSMYLCASSGRRNQPQHFGDGTRLSIL.

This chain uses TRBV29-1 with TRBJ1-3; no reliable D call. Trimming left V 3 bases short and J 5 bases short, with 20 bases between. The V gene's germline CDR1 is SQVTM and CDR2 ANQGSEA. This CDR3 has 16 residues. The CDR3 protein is CSVDGGKGTTRNTIYF. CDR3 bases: TGCAGCGTTGACGGTGGAAAGGGAACTACGAGAAACACCATATATTTT. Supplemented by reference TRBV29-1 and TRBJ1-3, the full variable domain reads SAVISQKPSRDICQRGTSLTIQCQVDSQVTMMFWYRQQPGQSLTLIATANQGSEATYESGFVIDKFPISRPNLTFSTLTVSNMSPEDSSIYLCSVDGGKGTTRNTIYFGEGSWLTVV.

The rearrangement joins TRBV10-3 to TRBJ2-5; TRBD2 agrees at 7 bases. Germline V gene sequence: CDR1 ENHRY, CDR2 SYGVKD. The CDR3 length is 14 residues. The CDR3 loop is CATSPAGDLETQYF. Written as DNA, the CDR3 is TGTGCTACTTCTCCGGCGGGGGACTTAGAGACCCAGTACTTC.

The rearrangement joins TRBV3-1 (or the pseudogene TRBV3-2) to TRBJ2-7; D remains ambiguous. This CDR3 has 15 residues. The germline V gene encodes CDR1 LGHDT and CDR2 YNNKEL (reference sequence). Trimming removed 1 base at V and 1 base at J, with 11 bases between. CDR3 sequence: CASSQVASSSYEQYF. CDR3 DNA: TGTGCCAGCAGCCAAGTAGCTAGTTCATCCTACGAGCAGTACTTC.

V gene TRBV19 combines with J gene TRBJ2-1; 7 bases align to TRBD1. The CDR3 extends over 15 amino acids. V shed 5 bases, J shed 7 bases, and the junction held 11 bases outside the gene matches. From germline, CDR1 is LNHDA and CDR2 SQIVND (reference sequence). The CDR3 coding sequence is TGTGCCAGTAGTTCAACAGGGGACGTAAGAAATGAGCAGTTCTTC. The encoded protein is CASSSTGDVRNEQFF.

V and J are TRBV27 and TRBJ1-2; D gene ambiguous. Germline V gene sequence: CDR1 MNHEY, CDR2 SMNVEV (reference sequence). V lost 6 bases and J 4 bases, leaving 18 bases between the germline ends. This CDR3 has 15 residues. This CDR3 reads CASSREEGIVYGYTF. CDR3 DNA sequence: TGTGCCAGCAGCCGAGAAGAAGGGATCGTCTATGGCTACACCTTC.

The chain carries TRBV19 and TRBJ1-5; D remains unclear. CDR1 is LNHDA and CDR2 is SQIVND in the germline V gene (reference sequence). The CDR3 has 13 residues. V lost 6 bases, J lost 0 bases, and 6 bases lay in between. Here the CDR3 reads CASREYSNQPQHF. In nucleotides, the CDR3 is TGTGCCAGTAGGGAGTATAGCAATCAGCCCCAGCATTTT.

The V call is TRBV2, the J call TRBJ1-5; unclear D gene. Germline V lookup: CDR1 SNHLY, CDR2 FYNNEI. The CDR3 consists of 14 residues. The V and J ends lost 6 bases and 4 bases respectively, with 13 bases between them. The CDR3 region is CASSSWGLNQPQHF. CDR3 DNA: TGTGCCAGCAGCAGTTGGGGTTTAAATCAGCCCCAGCATTTT.

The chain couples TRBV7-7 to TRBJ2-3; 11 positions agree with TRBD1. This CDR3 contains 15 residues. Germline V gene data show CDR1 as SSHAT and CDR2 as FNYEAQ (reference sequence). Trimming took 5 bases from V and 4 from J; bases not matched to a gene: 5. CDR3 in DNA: TGTGCCAGCAGCCCAGGACAGGGGGCGGCAGATACGCAGTATTTT. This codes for CASSPGQGAADTQYF. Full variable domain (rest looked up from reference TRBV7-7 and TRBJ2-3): GAGVSQSPRYKVTKRGQDVTLRCDPISSHATLYWYQQALGQGPEFLTYFNYEAQPDKSGLPSDRFSAERPEGSISTLTIQRTEQRDSAMYRCASSPGQGAADTQYFGPGTRLTVL.

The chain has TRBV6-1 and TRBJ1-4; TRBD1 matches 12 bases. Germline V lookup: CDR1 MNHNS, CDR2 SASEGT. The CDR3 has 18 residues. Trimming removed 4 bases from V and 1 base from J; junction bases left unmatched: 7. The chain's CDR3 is CASSAGTGGAGTNEKLFF. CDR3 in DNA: TGTGCCAGCAGTGCAGGGACAGGGGGCGCGGGAACTAATGAAAAACTGTTTTTT.

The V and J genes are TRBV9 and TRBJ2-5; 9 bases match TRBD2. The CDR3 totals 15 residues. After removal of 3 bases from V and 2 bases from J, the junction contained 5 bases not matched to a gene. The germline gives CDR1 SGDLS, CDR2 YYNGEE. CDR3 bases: TGTGCCAGCAGCGACCCAGCGGGGGGTCAAGAGACCCAGTACTTC. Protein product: CASSDPAGGQETQYF.

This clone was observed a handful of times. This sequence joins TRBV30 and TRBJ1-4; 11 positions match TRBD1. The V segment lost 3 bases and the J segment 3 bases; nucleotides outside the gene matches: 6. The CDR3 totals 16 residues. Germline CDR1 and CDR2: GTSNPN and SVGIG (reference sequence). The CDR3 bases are TGTGCCTGGAGGACCGGACAGGGGGCGGCTAATGAAAAACTGTTTTTT. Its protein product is CAWRTGQGAANEKLFF.

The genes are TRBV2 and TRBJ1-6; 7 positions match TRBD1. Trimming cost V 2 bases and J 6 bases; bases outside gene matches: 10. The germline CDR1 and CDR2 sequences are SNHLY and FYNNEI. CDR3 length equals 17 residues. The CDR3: CASSESSGTVTNSPLHF. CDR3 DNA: TGTGCCAGCAGTGAAAGTTCCGGGACAGTAACTAATTCACCCCTCCACTTT.

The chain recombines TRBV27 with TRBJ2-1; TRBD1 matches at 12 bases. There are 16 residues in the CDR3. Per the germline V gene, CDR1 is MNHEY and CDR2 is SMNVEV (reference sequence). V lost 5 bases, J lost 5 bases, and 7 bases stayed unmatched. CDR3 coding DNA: TGTGCCAGCAGTGCCTCCGGGACAGGGGGCCACAATGAGCAGTTCTTC. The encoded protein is CASSASGTGGHNEQFF.

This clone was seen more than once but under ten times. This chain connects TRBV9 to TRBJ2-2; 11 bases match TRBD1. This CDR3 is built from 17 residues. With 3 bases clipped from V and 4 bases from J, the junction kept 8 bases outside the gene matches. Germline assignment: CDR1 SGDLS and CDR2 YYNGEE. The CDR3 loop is CASSGQTGTGGTGELFF. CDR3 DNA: TGTGCCAGCAGCGGGCAAACCGGGACAGGGGGCACCGGGGAGCTGTTTTTT.

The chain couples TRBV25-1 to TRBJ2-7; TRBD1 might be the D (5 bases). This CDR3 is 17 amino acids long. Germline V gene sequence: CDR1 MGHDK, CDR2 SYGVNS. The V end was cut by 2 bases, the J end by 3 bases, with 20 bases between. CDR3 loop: CASSEREDMPRIYEQYF. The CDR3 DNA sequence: TGTGCCAGCAGTGAAAGAGAGGACATGCCCCGTATCTACGAGCAGTACTTC.